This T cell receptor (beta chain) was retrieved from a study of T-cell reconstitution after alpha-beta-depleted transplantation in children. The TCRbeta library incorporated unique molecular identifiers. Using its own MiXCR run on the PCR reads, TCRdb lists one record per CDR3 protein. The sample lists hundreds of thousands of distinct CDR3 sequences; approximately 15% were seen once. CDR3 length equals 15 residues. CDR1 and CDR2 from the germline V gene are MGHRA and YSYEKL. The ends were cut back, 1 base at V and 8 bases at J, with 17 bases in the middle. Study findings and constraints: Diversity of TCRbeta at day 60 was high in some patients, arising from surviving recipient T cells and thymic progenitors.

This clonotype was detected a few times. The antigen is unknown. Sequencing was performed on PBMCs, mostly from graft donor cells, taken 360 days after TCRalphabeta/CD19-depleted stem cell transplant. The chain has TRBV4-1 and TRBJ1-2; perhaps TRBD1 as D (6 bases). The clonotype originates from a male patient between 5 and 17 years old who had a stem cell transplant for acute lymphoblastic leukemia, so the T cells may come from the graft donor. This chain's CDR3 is CASSQVTGVPFGYTF. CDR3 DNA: TGCGCCAGCAGCCAAGTGACAGGAGTCCCGTTCGGCTACACCTTC.